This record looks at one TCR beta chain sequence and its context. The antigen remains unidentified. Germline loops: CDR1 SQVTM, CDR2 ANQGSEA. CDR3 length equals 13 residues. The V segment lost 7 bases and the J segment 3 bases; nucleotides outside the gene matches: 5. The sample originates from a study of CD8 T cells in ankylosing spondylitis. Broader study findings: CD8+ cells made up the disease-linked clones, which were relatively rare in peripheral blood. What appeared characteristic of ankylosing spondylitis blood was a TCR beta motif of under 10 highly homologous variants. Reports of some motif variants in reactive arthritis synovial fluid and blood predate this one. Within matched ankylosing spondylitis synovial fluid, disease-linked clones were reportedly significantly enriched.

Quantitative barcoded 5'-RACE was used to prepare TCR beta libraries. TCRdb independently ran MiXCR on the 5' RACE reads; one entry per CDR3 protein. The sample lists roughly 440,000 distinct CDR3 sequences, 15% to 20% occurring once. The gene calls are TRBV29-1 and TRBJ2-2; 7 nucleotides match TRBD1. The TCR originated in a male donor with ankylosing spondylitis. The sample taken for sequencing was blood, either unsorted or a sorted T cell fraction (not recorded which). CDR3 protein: CSGVDRYTGELFF. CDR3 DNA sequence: TGCAGCGGCGTGGACAGGTACACCGGGGAGCTGTTTTTT.